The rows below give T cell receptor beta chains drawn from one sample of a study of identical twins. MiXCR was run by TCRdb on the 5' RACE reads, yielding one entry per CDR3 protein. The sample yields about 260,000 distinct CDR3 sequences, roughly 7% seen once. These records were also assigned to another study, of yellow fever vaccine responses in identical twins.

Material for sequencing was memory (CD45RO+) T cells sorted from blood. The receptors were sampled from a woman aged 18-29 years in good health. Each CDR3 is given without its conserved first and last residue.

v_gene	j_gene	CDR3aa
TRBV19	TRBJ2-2	ASRNPGSIVTGELF
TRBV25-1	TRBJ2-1	ASSSLYNEQF
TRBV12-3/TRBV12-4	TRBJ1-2	ASSTYRDEGYT
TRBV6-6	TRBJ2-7	ASSYGEYEQY
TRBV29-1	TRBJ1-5	SVEVGQGAKPQH
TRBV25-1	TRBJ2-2	ASSEGLLLTGELF
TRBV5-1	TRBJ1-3	ASSGDGSSGNTIY
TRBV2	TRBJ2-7	ASRATRHQQY
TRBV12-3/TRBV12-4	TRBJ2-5	ASSFGPRGETQY
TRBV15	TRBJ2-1	ATKASGIYNEQF
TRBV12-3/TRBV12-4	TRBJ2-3	ASSLGSWFTGLAGFTDTQY
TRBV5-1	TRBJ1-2	ASGTGGNYGYT
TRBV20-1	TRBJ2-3	SAQKGDGTDTQY
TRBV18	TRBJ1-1	ASGRDRSNTEAF
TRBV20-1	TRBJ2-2	SAKDRGGGGVSGELF
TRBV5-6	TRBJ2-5	ASSFDRGETQY
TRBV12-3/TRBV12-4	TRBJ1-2	ASTSLGDYGYT
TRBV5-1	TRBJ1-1	ASSLDPNTEAF